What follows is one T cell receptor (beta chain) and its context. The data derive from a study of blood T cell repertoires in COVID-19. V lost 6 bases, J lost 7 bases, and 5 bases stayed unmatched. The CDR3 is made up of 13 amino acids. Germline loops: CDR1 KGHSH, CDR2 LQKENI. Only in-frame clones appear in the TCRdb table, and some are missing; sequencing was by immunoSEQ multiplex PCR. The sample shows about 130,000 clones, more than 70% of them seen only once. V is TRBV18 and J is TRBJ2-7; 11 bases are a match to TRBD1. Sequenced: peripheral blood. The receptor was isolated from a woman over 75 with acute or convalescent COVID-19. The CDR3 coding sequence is TGTGCCAGCTCCCCCGGGACAGGGGGAGAGCAGTACTTC. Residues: CASSPGTGGEQYF.